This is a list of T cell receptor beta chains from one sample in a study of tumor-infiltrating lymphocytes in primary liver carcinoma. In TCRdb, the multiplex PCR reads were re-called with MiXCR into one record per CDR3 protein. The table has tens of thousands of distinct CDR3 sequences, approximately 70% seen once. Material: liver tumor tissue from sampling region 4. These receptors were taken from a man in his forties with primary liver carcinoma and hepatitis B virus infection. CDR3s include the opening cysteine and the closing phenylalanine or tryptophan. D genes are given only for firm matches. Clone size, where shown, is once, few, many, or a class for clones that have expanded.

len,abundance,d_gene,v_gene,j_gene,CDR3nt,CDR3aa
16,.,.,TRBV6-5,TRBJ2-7,TGTACCAGCAGTATCACCCGAGACTTTGGTTCCTCCGAGCAGTACTTC,CTSSITRDFGSSEQYF
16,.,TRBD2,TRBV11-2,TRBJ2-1,TGCTCCACCAGCTACTCTTCGACTAGCGGGAGGGGAGGCGGGTTCTTC,CSTSYSSTSGRGGGFF
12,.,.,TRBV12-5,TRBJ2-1,TGTGCTAGTGACACCGGCGGCAACGAGCAGTTCTTC,CASDTGGNEQFF
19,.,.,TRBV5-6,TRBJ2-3,TGTGTCAGCAGCTTGGCCGGATCTGTAAGGGACGTCAGCACAGATACGCAGTATTTT,CVSSLAGSVRDVSTDTQYF
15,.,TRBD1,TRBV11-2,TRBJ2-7,TGTGTCAGCAGCTATACAGGGGGCCAGAGGTACAAGCAGTACTTC,CVSSYTGGQRYKQYF
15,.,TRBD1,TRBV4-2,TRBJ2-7,TGTGTCAGCAGCCAAAGGGGGCAGAGCTCCTACGAGCGGTACTTC,CVSSQRGQSSYERYF
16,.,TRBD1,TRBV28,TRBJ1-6,TGTGCCAGCAGTCTCTGGACAGGGGGCATAGATTCACCTCTCCACTTT,CASSLWTGGIDSPLHF
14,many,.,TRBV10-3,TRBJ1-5,TGTGCCATTCCCGACTGGAATAGCAATCAGCCCCAGCATTTT,CAIPDWNSNQPQHF
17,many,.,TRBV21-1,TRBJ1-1,TGTGCCAGCAGCAAAGACAAAGAGCCGGGATTTTGGACTGAAGCTTTCTTT,CASSKDKEPGFWTEAFF
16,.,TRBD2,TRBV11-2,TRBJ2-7,TGTGCCAGCAGCCAACCCACTGGGGGGAGGGCCTACGAGCAGAACTTC,CASSQPTGGRAYEQNF
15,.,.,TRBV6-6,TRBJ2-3,TGTGCCAGCAGCCCCGGGCATTCGGACACAAATACGCAGTATTTT,CASSPGHSDTNTQYF
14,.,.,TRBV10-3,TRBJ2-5,TGTGTCACCAGTGAGTCTAGGAACCAAGAGACCCAGTACTTC,CVTSESRNQETQYF
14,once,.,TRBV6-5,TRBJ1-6,TGTGCCAGCAGTTTACAGGGTAACAACTCACCCCTCCACTTT,CASSLQGNNSPLHF
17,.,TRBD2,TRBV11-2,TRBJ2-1,TGTGCCAGCGGCTTAGAGGCTGGTAGCGGGAGGGCTAATGAGCAGTTCTTC,CASGLEAGSGRANEQFF
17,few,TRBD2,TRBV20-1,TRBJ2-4,TGCAGTACGGGACCAGCGGGAACCGGACTAGCCAAAAACATTCAGTACTTC,CSTGPAGTGLAKNIQYF
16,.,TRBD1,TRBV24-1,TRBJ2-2,TGTGCCACAAGTGCTGAGGGACAGGGTTCCACCGGGGAGATGTTTTTT,CATSAEGQGSTGEMFF
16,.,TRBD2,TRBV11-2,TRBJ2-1,TGTGCCAGCAGCTCTCGACTAGCAGGAGATTTCAATGAGCAGTTCTTT,CASSSRLAGDFNEQFF
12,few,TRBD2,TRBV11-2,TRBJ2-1,TGTGCCGGCAGCTTAGGGACTAGTGAGCACTTCTTC,CAGSLGTSEHFF
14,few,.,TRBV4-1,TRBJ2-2,TGCGCCAGCAGCCAAGGGATCCTACCCGGGGAGCTGCTTTTT,CASSQGILPGELLF
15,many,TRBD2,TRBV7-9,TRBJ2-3,TGTGCCAGCAGCTTCCGGGAGGGGTACACAGATACGCAGTATTTT,CASSFREGYTDTQYF
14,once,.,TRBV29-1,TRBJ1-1,TGCAACGTCCGATGGGGGCTTGATAGCACTGAAGCTTTCTTT,CNVRWGLDSTEAFF
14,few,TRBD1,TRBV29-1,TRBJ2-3,TGCAGCGTCGGCGGGGGACAGGGTACAGATACGCAGTATTTT,CSVGGGQGTDTQYF